Reported below is one TCR beta chain. Its specificity is not known. The protocol was immunoSEQ multiplex PCR, while the TCRdb copy is restricted to in-frame clones and leaves out a portion. The repertoire includes about 200,000 clones, about three quarters of them detected once, and about 1.2% sits in the top ten. These data come from a study of cytomegalovirus exposure and HLA in healthy donors. Study-level background: The roughly 110 validation repertoires were reported in a later analysis to have been generated on the same platform as the 666 first-cohort repertoires.

Points from the study as a whole: It was about 150 TCR beta chains that were listed as cytomegalovirus-associated. Researchers reported that three CMV-associated chains were confirmed in vitro as CMV antigen-specific. According to a later analysis, TCR clusters from the first cohort tended to co-occur in the roughly 110 validation repertoires.

V shed 2 bases and J shed 7 bases, with 7 bases lying between them. This CDR3 has 12 amino acids. Germline values: CDR1 MDHEN, CDR2 SYDVKM. This TCR was sampled from a woman aged 25 to 39 in good health and CMV-seronegative. The chain uses TRBV28 and TRBJ2-3; D remains ambiguous. The sample was PBMCs. The DNA of the CDR3 is TGTGCCAGCAGTTTAGAGACTTATACGCAGTATTTT. Translating it yields CASSLETYTQYF.